The 30 T cell receptor beta chains in this list originate from one sample, sequenced in a study of Ad26.COV2.S vaccination and SARS-CoV-2 variants. The treatment was: about 20 received Ad26.COV2.S at low or high dose, single or two shots; several received placebo; per-sample allocation not given. The investigators took samples on day 63 after the first vaccine or placebo injection. TCRdb keeps only in-frame clones here, not all; method: immunoSEQ multiplex PCR. The sample yields roughly 500,000 clones, approximately 90% seen once. This specimen was peripheral blood, taken in a trial of Ad26.COV2.S vaccine versus placebo. Source of these receptors: a person aged 18 to 65 who received the Ad26.COV2.S COVID-19 vaccine or a placebo.

V gene TRBV5-4 combines with J gene TRBJ1-6; D is unresolved. The CDR3 covers 13 residues. The germline V gene encodes CDR1 SGHNT and CDR2 YYREEE (reference sequence). Trimming pared 9 bases from V and 6 bases from J, leaving 13 bases between. The CDR3 spells CATGRDTNSPLHF. The DNA of the CDR3 is TGTGCCACCGGACGGGATACTAATTCACCCCTCCACTTT.

The V call is TRBV30, the J call TRBJ2-5; D is perhaps TRBD1 (6 bases). V was cut by 6 bases and J by 7 bases, with 18 bases left in between. This CDR3 has 13 amino acids. Germline V gene lookup returns CDR1 GTSNPN and CDR2 SVGIG (reference sequence). The CDR3 DNA sequence: TGTGCCTGCCCGGGACACCGAACGGGGACCCAGTACTTC. This codes for CACPGHRTGTQYF.

This chain links TRBV10-3 with TRBJ2-1, with D tentatively TRBD2 (6 bases). Looked up from germline, CDR1 is ENHRY and CDR2 is SYGVKD. Deletions cut 6 bases from V and 6 bases from J, with 18 bases between. This CDR3 spans 15 amino acids. The CDR3 bases are TGTGCCATCAGGCCCGGGAGCCGGGTCCCCAATGAGCAGTTCTTC. This sequence encodes CAIRPGSRVPNEQFF.

This chain links TRBV19 with TRBJ1-2; maybe TRBD1 (5 bases). Trimming removed 0 bases at V and 4 bases at J, with 15 bases between. Germline CDR1 is LNHDA and CDR2 is SQIVND (reference sequence). The CDR3 length is 16 residues. In DNA, the CDR3 is TGTGCCAGTAGTATAGAGCACCGACAGACACCCTATGGCTACACCTTC. The encoded protein is CASSIEHRQTPYGYTF. The full variable domain, in which reference TRBV19 and TRBJ1-2 provide the parts outside the CDR3, is DGGITQSPKYLFRKEGQNVTLSCEQNLNHDAMYWYRQDPGQGLRLIYYSQIVNDFQKGDIAEGYSVSREKKESFPLTVTSAQKNPTAFYLCASSIEHRQTPYGYTFGSGTRLTVV.

The J gene is TRBJ2-2, the V gene TRBV10-3, with D possibly TRBD1 on 5 matching bases. This CDR3 is built from 15 residues. The V and J ends lost 6 bases and 2 bases respectively, with 13 bases between them. The germline gives CDR1 ENHRY, CDR2 SYGVKD. CDR3 region: CAISGRQTNTGELFF. DNA for the CDR3: TGTGCCATCAGCGGAAGACAGACTAACACCGGGGAGCTGTTTTTT.

The chain carries TRBV24-1 and TRBJ2-5; the match to TRBD1 covers 10 bases. V lost 9 bases and J lost 5; bases outside the gene matches: 20. This CDR3 is built from 18 residues. The germline V gene encodes CDR1 KGHDR and CDR2 SFDVKD. CDR3 in amino acids: CATSDPGQGIKTRETQYF. CDR3 in DNA: TGTGCCACCTCTGATCCGGGACAGGGGATTAAAACGCGGGAGACCCAGTACTTC.

J is TRBJ2-5 and V is TRBV24-1, with 14 bases lining up with TRBD2. The V gene end was trimmed by 3 bases and the J gene end by 5 bases; junction bases not matched to a gene: 4. The CDR3 is 16 residues long. CDR1 and CDR2 (germline): KGHDR, SFDVKD. CDR3 sequence reads: CATSDPGTSGSETQYF. In nucleotides, the CDR3 is TGTGCCACCAGTGATCCCGGGACTAGCGGGAGCGAGACCCAGTACTTC.

The sample holds one count of this clone. The V gene is TRBV6-4, the J gene TRBJ1-2; 10 nucleotides match TRBD1. J gave up 7 bases and V 5 bases, and 10 bases lay outside the gene matches. The germline V gene has CDR1 MRHNA and CDR2 SNTAGT. CDR3 length: 15 amino acids. CDR3 in amino acids: CASSPAGQGSRGYTF. The CDR3 DNA reads TGTGCCAGCAGTCCCGCGGGACAGGGGTCGCGTGGCTACACCTTC.

The chain is built from TRBV27 and TRBJ2-3, with 8 bases fitting TRBD1. CDR3 size: 15 residues. J lost 0 bases, V lost 9 bases, and 8 bases had no gene match. Germline loops: CDR1 MNHEY, CDR2 SMNVEV (reference sequence). CDR3 residues: CASNPRTGSTDTQYF. The CDR3 DNA reads TGTGCCAGTAACCCTAGGACAGGGAGCACAGATACGCAGTATTTT.

The CDR3 coding sequence is TGTGCCTGGAGTGTAAACGGGAATGAGCAGTTCTTC. Translating gives CAWSVNGNEQFF. The rearrangement uses TRBV30 and TRBJ2-1; no clear D. The CDR3 loop spans 12 amino acids. V was trimmed by 0 bases and J by 7 bases, leaving 7 bases between them. CDR1 is GTSNPN and CDR2 is SVGIG in the germline V gene (reference sequence).

CDR3 loop: CASSLDQGAFYGYTF. The CDR3 region has the DNA TGTGCCAGCAGCTTGGATCAGGGGGCGTTCTATGGCTACACCTTC. The rearrangement joins TRBV7-2 to TRBJ1-2, with TRBD1 matching 8 bases. Germline values: CDR1 SGHTA, CDR2 FQGNSA. Trimming took 3 bases from V and 4 from J; bases not matched to a gene: 7. The CDR3 has 15 residues.

The chain carries TRBV14 and TRBJ1-6; 7 bases match TRBD1. The V segment lost 6 bases and the J segment 4 bases; nucleotides outside the gene matches: 6. Germline V lookup: CDR1 SGHDN, CDR2 FVKESK. This CDR3 has 15 amino acids. In DNA form, the CDR3 reads TGTGCCAGCAGGGATATGGGACAGTATAATTCACCCCTCCACTTT. Translated, it gives CASRDMGQYNSPLHF.

The CDR3 DNA is TGTGCCTGGAGGTCAAAAAGCGGCAAGCAGTTCTTC. Residues: CAWRSKSGKQFF. J is TRBJ2-1 and V is TRBV30; TRBD2 might be the D (5 bases). Germline values: CDR1 GTSNPN, CDR2 SVGIG (reference sequence). The V gene lost 3 bases and the J gene lost 11 bases, with 14 bases spanning the gap. The CDR3 runs 12 residues.

The rearrangement uses TRBV6-1 and TRBJ1-3, with no clear D. Trimming shortened V by 1 base and J by 0 bases, and 7 bases separated the two germline ends. Germline CDR1 and CDR2: MNHNS and SASEGT. The CDR3 is 15 amino acids. The chain's CDR3 is CASSEGHLSGNTIYF. The CDR3 DNA reads as TGTGCCAGCAGTGAAGGCCACCTCTCTGGAAACACCATATATTTT.

The sample holds one count of this clone. This rearrangement joins TRBV7-9 to TRBJ2-3; TRBD2 aligns across 7 bases. CDR3 length equals 15 residues. Germline CDR1 and CDR2: SEHNR and FQNEAQ (reference sequence). J was trimmed by 3 bases and V by 8 bases; bases with no gene match: 11. Here the CDR3 DNA reads TGTGCCAGCGCCCCTCTGGGGAGGGTAACAGATACGCAGTATTTT. Its protein product is CASAPLGRVTDTQYF. Using reference TRBV7-9 and TRBJ2-3 for the parts outside the CDR3, the full variable domain is DTGVSQNPRHKITKRGQNVTFRCDPISEHNRLYWYRQTLGQGPEFLTYFQNEAQLEKSRLLSDRFSAERPKGSFSTLEIQRTEQGDSAMYLCASAPLGRVTDTQYFGPGTRLTVL.

This clone was seen a single time. The chain combines TRBV2 with TRBJ2-1, with TRBD2 matching over 14 bases. With V trimmed by 5 bases and J by 10 bases, 10 bases remained unmatched. The V gene's germline CDR1 is SNHLY and CDR2 FYNNEI. CDR3 length: 16 residues. In nucleotides, the CDR3 is TGTGCCAGCAGTACCCCGGGACTAGCGGGAGCAGGCGAGCAGTTCTTC. It codes for CASSTPGLAGAGEQFF. Together with reference TRBV2 and TRBJ2-1, the CDR3 gives the full variable domain: EPEVTQTPSHQVTQMGQEVILRCVPISNHLYFYWYRQILGQKVEFLVSFYNNEISEKSEIFDDQFSVERPDGSNFTLKIRSTKLEDSAMYFCASSTPGLAGAGEQFFGPGTRLTVL.

Here the CDR3 reads CASSLVGGDTGELFF. The CDR3, as DNA: TGTGCCAGCAGCTTAGTGGGGGGAGACACCGGGGAGCTGTTTTTT. This chain uses TRBV7-9 with TRBJ2-2; a possible D gene is TRBD2 (6 bases). Per germline, CDR1 SEHNR and CDR2 FQNEAQ (reference sequence). The germline V and J ends were trimmed by 1 base and 3 bases, with 9 bases remaining between them. This CDR3 has 15 amino acids.

The chain links TRBV5-5 to TRBJ2-6; 8 bases fit TRBD1. There are 17 residues in the CDR3. With 3 bases clipped from V and 2 bases from J, the junction kept 7 bases outside the gene matches. The germline V gene has CDR1 SGHKS and CDR2 YYEKEE (reference sequence). This CDR3 reads CASSSRGLSPGANVLTF. The CDR3 region has the DNA TGTGCCAGCAGCTCCAGGGGGCTTTCTCCTGGGGCCAACGTCCTGACTTTC.

The V call is TRBV7-2, the J call TRBJ2-1, with a tentative D call TRBD1 (5 bases). Deletions cut 7 bases from V and 4 bases from J, with 8 bases between. The CDR3 loop spans 12 amino acids. CDR1 is SGHTA and CDR2 is FQGNSA in the germline V gene. The CDR3 is CASTHRYNEQFF. In nucleotides, the CDR3 is TGTGCCAGCACCCACAGGTACAATGAGCAGTTCTTC.

This clone has a handful of counts. This chain links TRBV7-3 with TRBJ2-7; 9 bases align to TRBD1. Per germline, CDR1 SGHTA and CDR2 FQGTGA. V lost 5 bases, J lost 4 bases, and 6 bases stayed unmatched. The CDR3 is 14 amino acids. The CDR3 DNA sequence: TGTGCCAGCAGCCTGGGACAGGGTGGTTACGAGCAGTACTTC. This gives the protein CASSLGQGGYEQYF.

This chain's CDR3 is CASSLPGGRQETQYF. The CDR3 bases are TGTGCCAGCAGCTTACCCGGGGGACGGCAAGAGACCCAGTACTTC. The gene calls are TRBV11-1 and TRBJ2-5, with TRBD2 as a possible D gene (6 bases). Germline CDR1 reads SGHAT; CDR2 reads FQDESV (reference sequence). This CDR3 comprises 15 residues. V was trimmed by 2 bases and J by 2 bases, leaving 12 bases between them.

The V gene is TRBV24-1, the J gene TRBJ1-5; TRBD1 matches 11 bases. The CDR3 is 15 residues long. With 9 bases clipped from V and 3 bases from J, the junction kept 6 bases outside the gene matches. Germline values: CDR1 KGHDR, CDR2 SFDVKD. The CDR3 here is CATQGTGGYNQPQHF. The CDR3 coding sequence is TGTGCCACCCAGGGGACAGGGGGATACAATCAGCCCCAGCATTTT.

J is TRBJ2-1 and V is TRBV24-1, with 7 positions matching TRBD2. Germline V gene lookup returns CDR1 KGHDR and CDR2 SFDVKD. The junction had 9 bases not matched to a gene; V was cut back by 0 bases and J by 8 bases. There are 16 residues in the CDR3. The CDR3 bases are TGTGCCACCAGTGATTTGCGCGGCGGGGGACTGCATGAGCAGTTCTTC. Translating gives CATSDLRGGGLHEQFF.

This clone was observed a single time. V and J are TRBV2 and TRBJ1-2; D unresolved. The CDR3 consists of 15 residues. Per the germline V gene, CDR1 is SNHLY and CDR2 is FYNNEI. The V gene lost 3 bases and the J gene lost 4 bases, with 15 bases spanning the gap. CDR3 in amino acids: CASSEDRRPVYGYTF. The CDR3 nucleotides read TGTGCCAGCAGTGAGGATAGAAGGCCCGTCTATGGCTACACCTTC.

This clone was picked up one time. The gene calls are TRBV5-1 and TRBJ2-5, with 8 bases that match TRBD2. Germline CDR1 is SGHRS and CDR2 is YFSETQ. This CDR3 has 17 amino acids. V dropped 0 bases and J dropped 0; count of bases not matched to a gene: 7. CDR3 sequence reads: CASSLATGTRYQETQYF. CDR3 nucleotides: TGCGCCAGCAGCTTGGCTACCGGGACTAGGTACCAAGAGACCCAGTACTTC.

The chain couples TRBV28 to TRBJ1-5, with no clear D. Germline CDR1 MDHEN, CDR2 SYDVKM. V lost 7 bases to trimming and J lost 6 bases, with 16 bases between them. The CDR3 totals 14 residues. CDR3 in amino acids: CASIPGGLGQPQHF. The CDR3, as DNA: TGTGCCAGCATTCCGGGTGGTCTGGGTCAGCCCCAGCATTTT. Together with reference TRBV28 and TRBJ1-5, the CDR3 gives the full variable domain: DVKVTQSSRYLVKRTGEKVFLECVQDMDHENMFWYRQDPGLGLRLIYFSYDVKMKEKGDIPEGYSVSREKKERFSLILESASTNQTSMYLCASIPGGLGQPQHFGDGTRLSIL.

This chain uses TRBV24-1 with TRBJ2-2; D possibly matches TRBD1 or TRBD2 (6 bases each). The V and J ends lost 1 base and 4 bases respectively, with 12 bases between them. The CDR3 loop spans 16 amino acids. Germline V lookup: CDR1 KGHDR, CDR2 SFDVKD. As DNA, the CDR3 is TGTGCCACCAGTGATTTTGGCAGGGGAGGCACCGGGGAGCTGTTTTTT. It specifies CATSDFGRGGTGELFF.

This chain links TRBV5-3 with TRBJ1-2; 7 bases are a match to TRBD1. TRBV5-3 is classed as an ORF, of uncertain function. V lost 0 bases and J lost 4; bases outside the gene matches: 9. The CDR3 contains 16 residues. The CDR3 DNA sequence: TGTGCCAGAAGCTTGGACAGGACAGGCTACTTCTATGGCTACACCTTC. Residues: CARSLDRTGYFYGYTF.

J is TRBJ2-1 and V is TRBV7-8; no reliable D call. Germline V gene sequence: CDR1 SGHVS, CDR2 FQNEAQ. V was pared by 1 base and J by 2 bases, with 15 bases between. The length of the CDR3 is 17 residues. The CDR3 is CASSLGAGGDPYNEQFF. CDR3 nucleotides: TGTGCCAGCAGCTTAGGAGCTGGCGGAGACCCCTACAATGAGCAGTTCTTC.

This chain uses TRBV11-2 with TRBJ2-7; no firm D call. Germline assignment: CDR1 SGHAT and CDR2 FQNNGV. This CDR3 region has 14 residues. The germline V and J ends were trimmed by 5 bases and 9 bases, with 20 bases remaining between them. CDR3 coding DNA: TGTGCCAGCAGCCCCCCGACATCACGAGTCGTGCAGTACTTC. The encoded protein is CASSPPTSRVVQYF.